One and the same sample provided the 29 T cell receptor beta chains below, sequenced in a study of metastatic and nonmetastatic thyroid tumors (dated by TCRdb to 2018 to 2020). Receptor libraries were prepared by PCR. Sequencing used an Illumina HiSeq 4000. In TCRdb, the public reads were trimmed at Q25 with fastp and aligned with MiXCR, with productive beta chains retained. The sample contains tens of thousands of clones, around 20% of them found a single time. The biggest ten clones account for more than 2.5% of the sample. None of the patients had been given any treatment before thyroid surgery. The sequencing input was adjacent normal tissue. All receptors derive from a male donor with papillary thyroid cancer or a benign thyroid nodule (not recorded which). Some clones in this sample may be carry-over from other donors' samples.

This clone is termed medium-sized. This chain uses TRBV2 with TRBJ1-2; D not certain. This CDR3 spans 12 amino acids. Germline values: CDR1 SNHLY, CDR2 FYNNEI. V was pared by 5 bases and J by 3 bases, with 7 bases between. CDR3 DNA sequence: TGTGCCAGCAGTTTCGGGGACTATGGCTACACCTTC. It translates to CASSFGDYGYTF.

This clone came up many times. J is TRBJ2-7 and V is TRBV9; tentative D call: TRBD1 (5 bases). The CDR3 has 15 residues. V lost 2 bases, J lost 1 base, and 13 bases lay in between. Per the germline V gene, CDR1 is SGDLS and CDR2 is YYNGEE. DNA for the CDR3: TGTGCCAGCAGCGTCGCGACAGCCCTGTCCTACGAGCAGTACGTC. It codes for CASSVATALSYEQYV.

A few counts support this clone. The germline gene is not matched at one end of the junction; a read error may be the cause. The chain recombines TRBV6-1 with TRBJ2-3; possibly TRBD2 for D (6 bases). CDR1 MNHNS and CDR2 SASEGT come from the germline V gene. The CDR3 has 13 residues. The CDR3 DNA reads TGTGCCAACAGTCCTTCTAGCGCAGATACGCAGTATTTT. It specifies CANSPSSADTQYF.

This clone counts as medium-sized. This chain uses TRBV6-1 with TRBJ2-3, with D possibly matching TRBD2 (6 bases). With 5 bases removed from V and 4 bases from J, the gap between germline ends came to 10 bases. The CDR3 is 13 residues long. Germline V gene sequence: CDR1 MNHNS, CDR2 SASEGT. CDR3 bases: TGTGCCAGCAGTTCTTCTAGCGCAGATACGCAGTATTTT. Its translation is CASSSSSADTQYF.

To note about this clone: A junction end diverges from the germline sequence, so it may reflect a read error. The V and J genes are TRBV6-9 and TRBJ2-7; D is possibly TRBD1 (5 bases). Germline V gives CDR1 MNHGY, CDR2 SVAAGI. This CDR3 contains 16 residues. CDR3 sequence: CASSYSNAGLSYEHYF. The CDR3 coding sequence is TGTGCCAGCAGTTATTCGAATGCAGGGCTCTCCTACGAGCATTACTTC.

The chain combines TRBV12-3 or TRBV12-4 with TRBJ2-2; 7 bases agree with TRBD1. J was trimmed by 4 bases and V by 5 bases; bases with no gene match: 1. The length of the CDR3 is 13 residues. CDR3 region: CASSTGATGELFF. The CDR3 coding sequence is TGTGCCAGCAGTACAGGGGCCACCGGGGAGCTGTTTTTT.

By share of the sample, this clone is medium-sized. This chain connects TRBV6-1 to TRBJ1-5; no firm D call. Germline-derived CDR1 and CDR2 are MNHNS and SASEGT. Trimming left V 6 bases short and J 5 bases short, with 17 bases between. The CDR3 runs 15 residues. The CDR3 DNA sequence: TGTGCCAGCAGCTCCGGGTCCCGCCCTGATCAGCCCCAGCATTTT. Translated: CASSSGSRPDQPQHF.

This clone appeared many times. The chain carries TRBV14 and TRBJ2-1, with D possibly TRBD2 on 5 matching bases. The V end was cut by 1 base, the J end by 4 bases, with 11 bases between. CDR3 length: 15 residues. Germline CDR1 is SGHDN and CDR2 is FVKESK. CDR3 DNA sequence: TGTGCCAGCAGCCAAGCGAGGCGGGTTTACAATGAGCAGTTCTTC. The encoded protein is CASSQARRVYNEQFF.

This clone was recorded at least ten times. CDR3 DNA sequence: TGTGCCAGCAGCCCGAGTAGCACAGATACGCAGTATTTT. It codes for CASSPSSTDTQYF. The V gene is TRBV7-9, the J gene TRBJ2-3; no definite D call. V was shortened by 5 bases and J by 0 bases, with 6 bases between the two germline ends. Germline CDR1 SEHNR, CDR2 FQNEAQ (reference sequence). The CDR3 contains 13 residues. The whole variable domain, remainder taken from reference TRBV7-9 and TRBJ2-3, is DTGVSQNPRHKITKRGQNVTFRCDPISEHNRLYWYRQTLGQGPEFLTYFQNEAQLEKSRLLSDRFSAERPKGSFSTLEIQRTEQGDSAMYLCASSPSSTDTQYFGPGTRLTVL.

Points on this clone: This could be a read error, since a much larger clone is one nucleotide away. The chain carries TRBV4-1 and TRBJ2-1; D is perhaps TRBD2 (5 bases). Per the germline V gene, CDR1 is MGHRA and CDR2 is YSYEKL. There are 18 residues in the CDR3. CDR3 nucleotide sequence: TGCGCTAGCAGCCAAGATGAGGGCAGCGGCCGGACCTACAATGAGCAGTTCTTC. Protein: CASSQDEGSGRTYNEQFF.

The chain links TRBV6-4 to TRBJ1-5, with 12 positions matching TRBD1. V lost 0 bases and J lost 6; bases outside the gene matches: 3. The length of the CDR3 is 16 residues. CDR1 is MRHNA, CDR2 SNTAGT, per germline. CDR3 sequence (DNA): TGTGCCAGCAGTGACTCGGGGACAGGGGGCAGTCAGCCCCAGCATTTT. Its protein is CASSDSGTGGSQPQHF.

This clone showed up many times. The chain has TRBV7-9 and TRBJ1-5; 9 bases map to TRBD1. This CDR3 region has 18 residues. Germline CDR1 reads SEHNR; CDR2 reads FQNEAQ (reference sequence). Unmatched junction bases numbered 12, after V lost 3 bases and J lost 3 bases. In DNA, the CDR3 is TGTGCCAGCAGCTTGTGGGGACAGGGAAGGAGAGACAATCAGCCCCAGCATTTT. It encodes CASSLWGQGRRDNQPQHF.

The chain is built from TRBV12-3 or TRBV12-4 and TRBJ1-4; D not resolved. The CDR3 loop spans 12 amino acids. With 5 bases removed from V and 17 bases from J, the gap between germline ends came to 18 bases. CDR3 coding DNA: TGTGCCAGCAGTCGTAACCGGGAAGAGGTCTTTTTT. This gives the protein CASSRNREEVFF.

This clone counts as medium-sized (0.01 to 0.1%). The chain employs TRBV6-5 and TRBJ2-1, with D perhaps matching TRBD1 or TRBD2 (6 bases each). The CDR3 runs to 15 residues. Trimming pared 2 bases from V and 3 bases from J, leaving 11 bases between. Germline CDR1 MNHEY, CDR2 SVGAGI. The CDR3 loop reads CASSYGGLGYNEQFF. The CDR3 DNA sequence: TGTGCCAGCAGTTACGGGGGGCTAGGCTACAATGAGCAGTTCTTC.

The sample holds many counts of this clone. The gene calls are TRBV5-7 and TRBJ2-6; 8 bases line up with TRBD1. TRBV5-7 is reported as an ORF; its role is uncertain. This CDR3 has 17 residues. Unmatched junction bases numbered 12, after V lost 8 bases and J lost 2 bases. The chain's CDR3 is CARRTRGRGTGANVLTF. The CDR3 DNA reads as TGTGCCAGGCGTACCAGGGGGCGGGGTACTGGGGCCAACGTCCTGACTTTC.

Ten or more counts support this clone. The genes are TRBV20-1 and TRBJ2-1; no reliable D call. From germline, CDR1 is DFQATT and CDR2 SNEGSKA (reference sequence). The CDR3 has 11 amino acids. Trimming took off 3 bases at V and 4 bases at J, with 4 bases between the two ends. This CDR3 reads CSASVYNEQFF. In nucleotides, the CDR3 is TGCAGTGCTAGCGTGTACAATGAGCAGTTCTTC.

This clone came up a few times. Because the CDR3 is missing its conserved closing phenylalanine or tryptophan, this is likely a read error. V gene TRBV15 combines with J gene TRBJ2-5; D may match TRBD1 or TRBD2 (5 bases each). Germline CDR1 and CDR2: LNHNV and YYDKDF (reference sequence). Trimming took 0 bases from V and 4 from J, leaving 12 bases between them. The CDR3 has 15 amino acids. The CDR3 loop reads CATSRDQWGRETQYL. The CDR3 region has the DNA TGTGCCACCAGCAGAGATCAATGGGGGAGAGAGACCCAGTACCTC.

V usage is TRBV9 and J usage is TRBJ1-1; possibly TRBD1 for D (5 bases). Germline V gives CDR1 SGDLS, CDR2 YYNGEE. The CDR3 length is 16 residues. V was trimmed by 2 bases and J by 6 bases, leaving 20 bases between them. Here the CDR3 DNA reads TGTGCCAGCAGCGTGCATGGAGGGGCCTCGGTGTCTGAAGCTTTCTTT. This encodes CASSVHGGASVSEAFF.

This chain links TRBV6-1 with TRBJ1-1, with 10 bases that match TRBD1. Germline values: CDR1 MNHNS, CDR2 SASEGT. V shed 4 bases and J 3 bases; nucleotides not matched to a gene: 8. The CDR3 covers 16 residues. CDR3 sequence reads: CASSGRDRGKYTEAFF. The CDR3 DNA reads TGTGCCAGCAGTGGCCGGGACAGGGGCAAGTACACTGAAGCTTTCTTT.

This clone was counted at least ten times. Its ends do not fully match the called genes, so a read error is possible. This chain links TRBV4-2 with TRBJ1-2, with D perhaps TRBD1 (5 bases). The V gene's germline CDR1 is LGHNA and CDR2 YNFKEQ. This CDR3 contains 16 residues. CDR3 bases: TGTGCCAGCGGCCAGCCTGCAGAGGGGCTGGGGAATGGCTACACCTTC. Translation gives CASGQPAEGLGNGYTF.

This clone turned up a few times. V gene TRBV19 combines with J gene TRBJ2-7; TRBD2 matches 8 bases. J lost 2 bases, V lost 6 bases, and 6 bases had no gene match. This CDR3 region has 14 residues. CDR1 is LNHDA, CDR2 SQIVND, per germline (reference sequence). In nucleotides, the CDR3 is TGTGCCAGTAGCGCGGGGGGCACGACCTACGAGCAGTACTTC. It yields the protein CASSAGGTTYEQYF. Variable domain in full (rest from reference TRBV19 and TRBJ2-7): DGGITQSPKYLFRKEGQNVTLSCEQNLNHDAMYWYRQDPGQGLRLIYYSQIVNDFQKGDIAEGYSVSREKKESFPLTVTSAQKNPTAFYLCASSAGGTTYEQYFGPGTRLTVT.

In this sample, this clone is medium-sized. V gene TRBV5-1 combines with J gene TRBJ2-2; 7 bases align to TRBD1. The CDR3 is 15 residues long. The germline CDR1 and CDR2 sequences are SGHRS and YFSETQ. The V gene end was trimmed by 1 base and the J gene end by 2 bases; junction bases not matched to a gene: 2. Written as DNA, the CDR3 is TGCGCCAGCAGCTTGACAGGGGTAAACACCGGGGAGCTGTTTTTT. It specifies CASSLTGVNTGELFF.

This clone was counted at least ten times. The chain joins TRBV7-6 to TRBJ2-3, with 12 nucleotides matching TRBD2. Germline V gene data show CDR1 as SGHVS and CDR2 as FNYEAQ. Unmatched junction bases numbered 17, after V lost 5 bases and J lost 5 bases. CDR3 size: 19 residues. CDR3 nucleotides: TGTGCCAGCAGCGAAGAACTAGCGGGAGGACGACGGAGGGAAGATACGCAGTATTTT. Protein: CASSEELAGGRRREDTQYF.

Many counts were recorded for this clone. This could be a read error, since a much larger clone is one nucleotide away. Other DNA sequences in this specimen translate into the identical CDR3. J is TRBJ1-4 and V is TRBV15; the D gene is possibly TRBD1 (5 bases). This CDR3 comprises 16 residues. Germline V gene data show CDR1 as LNHNV and CDR2 as YYDKDF (reference sequence). The V end was cut by 1 base, the J end by 6 bases, with 15 bases between. The CDR3 spells CATSRGGTPGYEKLFF. The CDR3, as DNA: TGTGCCACCAGCAGAGGTGGGACTCCCGGGTATGAAAAACTGTTTTTT. The full variable domain, its missing parts supplied by reference TRBV15 and TRBJ1-4, is DAMVIQNPRYQVTQFGKPVTLSCSQTLNHNVMYWYQQKSSQAPKLLFHYYDKDFNNEADTPDNFQSRRPNTSFCFLDIRSPGLGDTAMYLCATSRGGTPGYEKLFFGSGTQLSVL.

This clone was detected many times. The chain joins TRBV7-3 to TRBJ2-1; 12 nucleotides match TRBD2. After removal of 5 bases from V and 8 bases from J, the junction contained 10 bases not matched to a gene. The CDR3 extends over 16 amino acids. The germline V gene has CDR1 SGHTA and CDR2 FQGTGA. The CDR3 region has the DNA TGTGCCAGCAGCCCACACCCTAGCGGGGGGGCCTATGAGCAGTTCTTC. The encoded protein is CASSPHPSGGAYEQFF.

By share of the sample, this clone is medium-sized (0.01 to 0.1%). The chain combines TRBV6-1 with TRBJ2-7; 14 bases align to TRBD2. This CDR3 region has 16 residues. Per germline, CDR1 MNHNS and CDR2 SASEGT. The V and J ends lost 5 bases and 3 bases, in that order; junction bases with no gene match: 6. This chain's CDR3 is CASSRDGTSGGYEQYF. The DNA for the CDR3 is TGTGCCAGCAGTCGAGACGGGACTAGCGGGGGCTACGAGCAGTACTTC.

The CDR3 DNA reads TGCAGTGCTACCAGCGGACAGGGGGGCAGAAATAGCAATCAGCCCCAGCATTTT. As protein: CSATSGQGGRNSNQPQHF. The chain joins TRBV20-1 to TRBJ1-5; 10 nucleotides match TRBD1. Germline CDR1 is DFQATT and CDR2 is SNEGSKA (reference sequence). This CDR3 is built from 18 residues. Trimming removed 4 bases from V and 0 bases from J; junction bases left unmatched: 12.

By proportion, this clone is medium-sized. The J gene is TRBJ2-7, the V gene TRBV7-2; a possible D gene is TRBD1 (6 bases). V shed 4 bases and J shed 6 bases, with 13 bases lying between them. The CDR3 is made up of 13 amino acids. The germline V gene has CDR1 SGHTA and CDR2 FQGNSA. CDR3 residues: CASSWTDRSEQYV. CDR3 nucleotide sequence: TGTGCCAGCAGCTGGACAGACCGTTCCGAGCAGTACGTC.

This clone was counted many times. The gene calls are TRBV4-1 and TRBJ1-2, with D uncertain. V lost 1 base and J lost 2, with 11 bases in between. CDR1 is MGHRA and CDR2 is YSYEKL in the germline V gene. The CDR3 has 15 residues. This CDR3 reads CASSQGVGINYGYTF. For the CDR3, the DNA is TGCGCCAGCAGCCAAGGGGTCGGTATAAACTATGGCTACACCTTC.